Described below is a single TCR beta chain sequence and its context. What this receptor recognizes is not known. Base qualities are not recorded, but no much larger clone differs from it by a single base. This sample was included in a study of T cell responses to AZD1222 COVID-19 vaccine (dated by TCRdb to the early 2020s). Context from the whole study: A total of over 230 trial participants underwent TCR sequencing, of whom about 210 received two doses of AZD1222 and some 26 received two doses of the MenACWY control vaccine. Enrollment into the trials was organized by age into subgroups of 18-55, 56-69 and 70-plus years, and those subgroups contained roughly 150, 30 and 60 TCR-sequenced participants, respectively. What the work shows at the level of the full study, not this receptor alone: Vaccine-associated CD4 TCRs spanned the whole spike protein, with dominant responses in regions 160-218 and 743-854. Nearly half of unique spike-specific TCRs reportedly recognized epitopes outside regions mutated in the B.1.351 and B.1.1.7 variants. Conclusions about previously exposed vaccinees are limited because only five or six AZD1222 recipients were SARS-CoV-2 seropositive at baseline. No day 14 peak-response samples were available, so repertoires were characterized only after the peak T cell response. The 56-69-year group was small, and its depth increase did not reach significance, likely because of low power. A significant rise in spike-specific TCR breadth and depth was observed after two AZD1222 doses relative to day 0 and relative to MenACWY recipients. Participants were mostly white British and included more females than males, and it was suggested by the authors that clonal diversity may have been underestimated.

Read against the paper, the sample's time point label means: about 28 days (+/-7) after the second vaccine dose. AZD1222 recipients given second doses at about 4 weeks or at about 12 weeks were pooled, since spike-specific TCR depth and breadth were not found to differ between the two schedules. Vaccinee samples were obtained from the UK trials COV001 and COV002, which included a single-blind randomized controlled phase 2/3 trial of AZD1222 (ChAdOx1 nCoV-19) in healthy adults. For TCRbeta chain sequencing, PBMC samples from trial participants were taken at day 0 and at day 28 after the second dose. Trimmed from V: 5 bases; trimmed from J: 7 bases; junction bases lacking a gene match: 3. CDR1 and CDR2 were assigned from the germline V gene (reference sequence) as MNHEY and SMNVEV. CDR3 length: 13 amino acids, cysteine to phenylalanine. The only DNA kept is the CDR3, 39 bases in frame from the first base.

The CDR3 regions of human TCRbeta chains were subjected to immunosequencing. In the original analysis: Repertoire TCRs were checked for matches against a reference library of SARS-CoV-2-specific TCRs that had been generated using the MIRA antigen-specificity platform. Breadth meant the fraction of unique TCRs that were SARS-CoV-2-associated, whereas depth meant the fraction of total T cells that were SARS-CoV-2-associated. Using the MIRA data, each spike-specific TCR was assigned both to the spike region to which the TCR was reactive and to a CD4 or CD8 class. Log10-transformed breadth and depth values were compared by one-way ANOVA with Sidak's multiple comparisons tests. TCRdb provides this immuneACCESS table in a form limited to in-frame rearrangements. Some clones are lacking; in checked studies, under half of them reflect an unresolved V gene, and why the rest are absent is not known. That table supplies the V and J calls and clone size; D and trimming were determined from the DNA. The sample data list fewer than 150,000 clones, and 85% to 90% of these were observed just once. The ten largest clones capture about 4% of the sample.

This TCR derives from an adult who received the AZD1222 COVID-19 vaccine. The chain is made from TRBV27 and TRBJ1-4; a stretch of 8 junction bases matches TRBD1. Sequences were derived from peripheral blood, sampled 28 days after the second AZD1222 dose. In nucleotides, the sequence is TGTGCCAGCAGTATTGACAGGGGTGAAAAACTGTTTTTT. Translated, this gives CASSIDRGEKLFF.